This T cell receptor (beta chain) was observed in a study of metastatic and nonmetastatic thyroid tumors (TCRdb year 2020). The study in broad terms: For patients with malignant and with benign thyroid disease, the researchers compared repertoires between peripheral blood samples and tumor or nodule tissue samples. Broad study findings and their caveats: In both blood and tumor samples, TCR beta diversity was reported to be significantly higher in malignant tumors than in benign nodules.

The CDR3 goes from the cysteine to the phenylalanine over 16 residues. Only CDR3 DNA remains: 48 bases, in frame from the first base. Sequences MNHNS (CDR1) and SASEGT (CDR2) are obtained from the germline V gene. The germline V end is reduced by 6 bases and the J end by 5 bases; junction bases left unmatched: 11. No patient had received any treatment before thyroid surgery. The study retrospectively analysed patient clinical samples collected from the early 2010s to the late 2010s using T-cell receptor beta sequencing. Note on this clone: It lacks a known antigen. No clone much larger than this one lies a single base away; base qualities are absent.

Library preparation was by PCR. Sequencing relied on an Illumina HiSeq 4000. High-throughput sequencing was used to profile the CDR3 region of the TCR beta-chain in every patient. Per the source publication's procedure: Drawing on CDR3 differences between clinicopathological groups, the researchers built a classifier meant to tell apart patients with distant-metastatic papillary thyroid cancer. Repertoire diversity was assessed with the Shannon index, and tumor-blood repertoire similarity with the Morisita-Horn index. The public reads were quality trimmed at Q25 with fastp and then assembled into clones with MiXCR by TCRdb, keeping productive beta chains. The V and J calls and clone size are TCRdb's, not the authors'. The sample contains 40,000 or so clones, around 17% of them found a single time. The ten largest clones take up 9.9% of the sample.

The sequence links TRBV6-1 to TRBJ2-5; a stretch of 11 junction bases matches TRBD2. The sequenced sample consisted of tumor tissue. The source is a female donor with papillary thyroid cancer or a benign thyroid nodule (not recorded which). Some clones in this sample may be carry-over from other donors' samples. The CDR3 protein sequence reads: CASRGSSGGYRETQYF. The nucleotide sequence is TGTGCCAGCAGAGGCTCTAGCGGGGGGTATAGGGAGACCCAGTACTTC.